The 32 T cell receptor beta chains in this list originate from one sample, sequenced in a study of follicular helper T cells after annual influenza vaccination. The data were produced by immunoSEQ multiplex PCR, yet TCRdb's version contains in-frame clones alone and is incomplete. The sample yields approximately 25,000 clones, about 82% seen once. The time point here: 2014-2015 season, pre-vaccination. This specimen was CXCR5+ CD38- circulating T follicular helper cells from blood, taken on the day of influenza vaccination. The subset is: circulating Tfh, non-naive CD4+CXCR5+PD-1+ (ICOS+CD38+ or ICOS-CD38-). The source is an adult who received the influenza vaccine.

The rearrangement joins TRBV11-2 to TRBJ2-1, with TRBD2 identical over 12 bases. CDR1 and CDR2 from the germline V gene are SGHAT and FQNNGV. Trimming at V came to 2 bases and at J to 9 bases, leaving 5 bases not matched to a gene. The CDR3 is made up of 15 amino acids. As DNA, the CDR3 is TGTGCCAGCAGCTTACTAGCGGGAGGGATGGGTGAGCAGTTCTTC. Translated, it gives CASSLLAGGMGEQFF.

This sequence joins TRBV12-5 and TRBJ1-5, with a weak D call TRBD1 (5 bases). The CDR3 consists of 13 residues. Germline loops: CDR1 LGHNT, CDR2 FRNRAP. The ends were cut back, 9 bases at V and 4 bases at J, with 13 bases in the middle. The CDR3 DNA follows: TGTGCTAGCGGGACTGAAGGGAATCAGCCCCAGCATTTT. Protein sequence: CASGTEGNQPQHF.

V gene TRBV7-9 combines with J gene TRBJ2-3; 8 positions match TRBD1. CDR1 SEHNR and CDR2 FQNEAQ come from the germline V gene (reference sequence). The CDR3 runs 16 residues. The junction had 5 bases not matched to a gene; V was cut back by 2 bases and J by 1 base. DNA of the CDR3: TGTGCCAGCAGCTTAAGCAGGGGGCAAGGCACAGATACGCAGTATTTT. Translation: CASSLSRGQGTDTQYF.

This clone was found once. The chain employs TRBV7-3 and TRBJ2-1; 9 positions match TRBD1. The CDR3 is 12 amino acids. The germline V gene encodes CDR1 SGHTA and CDR2 FQGTGA. Trimming removed 6 bases from V and 13 bases from J; junction bases left unmatched: 7. The CDR3 sequence: CASSSPGQGQFF. The CDR3 nucleotides read TGTGCCAGCAGTTCACCGGGACAGGGTCAGTTCTTC.

V and J are TRBV10-3 and TRBJ2-7, with 8 nucleotides matching TRBD1. There are 13 residues in the CDR3. CDR1 is ENHRY, CDR2 SYGVKD, per germline. V lost 6 bases to trimming and J lost 4 bases; unmatched junction nucleotides: 5. CDR3 residues: CAIRQGEMYEQYF. The CDR3 DNA reads TGTGCCATCAGACAGGGGGAGATGTACGAGCAGTACTTC.

This clone was detected only once. The V and J genes are TRBV7-9 and TRBJ1-1; D is ambiguous. Looked up from germline, CDR1 is SEHNR and CDR2 is FQNEAQ (reference sequence). The V and J ends lost 1 base and 4 bases respectively, with 10 bases between them. The CDR3 has 14 amino acids. Here the CDR3 reads CASSLEHPGTEAFF. CDR3 DNA sequence: TGTGCCAGCAGCTTAGAACACCCGGGCACTGAAGCTTTCTTT.

The rearrangement joins TRBV2 to TRBJ2-3; D perhaps matches TRBD2 (5 bases). V lost 6 bases, J lost 2 bases, and 12 bases lay in between. CDR1 and CDR2 from the germline V gene are SNHLY and FYNNEI. This CDR3 is 14 amino acids long. The CDR3 spells CASRERHNTDTQYF. For the CDR3, the DNA is TGTGCCAGCAGGGAGCGGCATAACACAGATACGCAGTATTTT.

The chain carries TRBV6-4 and TRBJ2-3; perhaps TRBD1 as D (8 bases). Germline V gene lookup returns CDR1 MRHNA and CDR2 SNTAGT. V gave up 0 bases and J gave up 4 bases, with 14 bases separating them. The CDR3 loop spans 16 amino acids. CDR3 sequence (DNA): TGTGCCAGCAGTGACTCGAATACAGGGGGGGCAGATACGCAGTATTTT. Translation gives CASSDSNTGGADTQYF.

This chain uses TRBV29-1 with TRBJ1-1; tentative D call: TRBD1 (6 bases). The ends were cut back, 6 bases at V and 6 bases at J, with 20 bases in the middle. The germline V gene has CDR1 SQVTM and CDR2 ANQGSEA. The CDR3 loop spans 14 amino acids. CDR3 protein: CSVSEGGIGSEAFF. The CDR3 DNA is TGCAGCGTCTCTGAGGGGGGGATTGGCTCTGAAGCTTTCTTT.

The chain carries TRBV11-3 and TRBJ2-3, with D possibly matching TRBD2 (6 bases). The V gene's germline CDR1 is SGHNT and CDR2 YENEEA. The CDR3 loop spans 13 amino acids. V was shortened by 1 base and J by 6 bases, with 8 bases between the two germline ends. The CDR3 sequence: CASSLAAGDTQYF. The CDR3 DNA sequence: TGTGCCAGCAGCTTAGCCGCGGGGGATACGCAGTATTTT. Combining the CDR3 with reference TRBV11-3 and TRBJ2-3 gives the whole variable domain EAGVVQSPRYKIIEKKQPVAFWCNPISGHNTLYWYLQNLGQGPELLIRYENEEAVDDSQLPKDRFSAERLKGVDSTLKIQPAELGDSAVYLCASSLAAGDTQYFGPGTRLTVL.

The chain links TRBV30 to TRBJ1-6; 7 bases fit TRBD1. V dropped 2 bases and J dropped 7; count of bases not matched to a gene: 5. Germline V lookup: CDR1 GTSNPN, CDR2 SVGIG (reference sequence). The CDR3 is 14 residues long. Here the CDR3 reads CAWSRTGYNSPLHF. DNA for the CDR3: TGTGCCTGGAGTCGGACAGGTTACAATTCACCCCTCCACTTT.

The J gene is TRBJ2-1, the V gene TRBV5-8; TRBD2 matches 9 bases. Per the germline V gene, CDR1 is SGHTS and CDR2 is YDEGEE. With 5 bases clipped from V and 8 bases from J, the junction kept 8 bases outside the gene matches. This CDR3 is 14 amino acids long. Here the CDR3 DNA reads TGTGCCAGCAGACCGCGGGGGGGCTGGGATGAGCAGTTCTTC. It specifies CASRPRGGWDEQFF.

The chain joins TRBV28 to TRBJ2-1; D possibly corresponds to TRBD1 (6 bases). V lost 6 bases and J lost 3, with 15 bases in between. This CDR3 has 15 amino acids. Germline lookup yields CDR1 MDHEN and CDR2 SYDVKM. This CDR3 is CASRDGQIYYNEQFF. The CDR3 coding sequence is TGTGCCAGCAGAGACGGACAGATATACTACAATGAGCAGTTCTTC.

The rearrangement uses TRBV4-2 and TRBJ1-3, with D unresolved. The CDR3 runs to 14 residues. The germline V gene encodes CDR1 LGHNA and CDR2 YNFKEQ. The V and J ends lost 3 bases and 3 bases respectively, with 9 bases between them. The CDR3 here is CASSQESSGNTIYF. DNA for the CDR3: TGTGCCAGCAGCCAGGAATCTAGTGGAAACACCATATATTTT.

The chain couples TRBV5-1 to TRBJ1-4, with D unresolved. V lost 8 bases and J lost 0, with 14 bases in between. The germline CDR1 and CDR2 sequences are SGHRS and YFSETQ. There are 15 residues in the CDR3. The CDR3 here is CASHYQTPTNEKLFF. CDR3 in DNA: TGCGCCAGTCATTACCAGACTCCAACTAATGAAAAACTGTTTTTT.

The chain recombines TRBV5-5 with TRBJ2-7; TRBD2 aligns across 7 bases. Looked up from germline, CDR1 is SGHKS and CDR2 is YYEKEE (reference sequence). Unmatched junction bases numbered 6, after V lost 0 bases and J lost 6 bases. The CDR3 has 14 residues. CDR3 in amino acids: CASSLAPSGGEQYF. In DNA form, the CDR3 reads TGTGCCAGCAGCTTGGCCCCTAGCGGAGGCGAGCAGTACTTC.

The CDR3 loop is CASSPGPDYGYTF. As DNA, the CDR3 is TGCGCCAGCAGTCCTGGTCCAGACTATGGCTACACCTTC. The rearrangement uses TRBV4-1 and TRBJ1-2; the D is unclear. CDR1 and CDR2 from the germline V gene are MGHRA and YSYEKL. The ends were cut back, 6 bases at V and 3 bases at J, with 11 bases in the middle. The CDR3 is 13 amino acids.

The chain has TRBV13 and TRBJ1-3; possible D gene TRBD1, 6 bases. The CDR3 has 14 residues. Trimming took off 3 bases at V and 0 bases at J, with 6 bases between the two ends. The germline CDR1 and CDR2 sequences are PRHDT and FYEKMQ (reference sequence). The CDR3 DNA follows: TGTGCCAGCAGCTTCAGGGGCTCTGGAAACACCATATATTTT. This gives the protein CASSFRGSGNTIYF. The complete variable domain, with remaining parts taken from reference TRBV13 and TRBJ1-3, reads AAGVIQSPRHLIKEKRETATLKCYPIPRHDTVYWYQQGPGQDPQFLISFYEKMQSDKGSIPDRFSAQQFSDYHSELNMSSLELGDSALYFCASSFRGSGNTIYFGEGSWLTVV.

The chain couples TRBV4-2 to TRBJ2-3; 7 bases are shared with TRBD2. CDR1 is LGHNA and CDR2 is YNFKEQ in the germline V gene. The length of the CDR3 is 14 residues. The junction had 2 bases not matched to a gene; V was cut back by 4 bases and J by 1 base. CDR3 protein: CASSRREGTDTQYF. DNA for the CDR3: TGTGCCAGCAGCCGACGGGAGGGCACAGATACGCAGTATTTT.

The CDR3 loop is CASSVVGTGDNEQFF. The CDR3 DNA reads as TGTGCCAGCAGCGTAGTCGGGACAGGGGATAATGAGCAGTTCTTC. J is TRBJ2-1 and V is TRBV9; 10 bases agree with TRBD1. V was pared by 0 bases and J by 7 bases, with 4 bases of the junction left unmatched. The germline CDR1 and CDR2 sequences are SGDLS and YYNGEE. This CDR3 contains 15 residues.

The rearrangement joins TRBV4-2 to TRBJ2-2; TRBD2 matches at 11 bases. The CDR3 covers 14 residues. CDR1 and CDR2 from the germline V gene are LGHNA and YNFKEQ. J was trimmed by 9 bases and V by 7 bases; bases with no gene match: 7. CDR3 region: CASTGTSGVRELFF. The DNA for the CDR3 is TGTGCCAGCACCGGGACTAGCGGAGTGAGGGAGCTGTTTTTT.

This chain links TRBV19 with TRBJ1-6, with a possible D match to TRBD1 (6 bases). Deletions cut 5 bases from V and 9 bases from J, with 17 bases between. CDR1 and CDR2 from the germline V gene are LNHDA and SQIVND (reference sequence). The CDR3 covers 15 residues. The CDR3 protein is CASSLWGTKGSPLHF. DNA of the CDR3: TGTGCCAGTAGTCTTTGGGGGACAAAGGGTTCACCCCTCCACTTT.

This clone was counted only a few times. The chain links TRBV2 to TRBJ2-1; TRBD2 aligns across 9 bases. After removal of 4 bases from V and 5 bases from J, the junction contained 0 bases not matched to a gene. Germline CDR1 and CDR2: SNHLY and FYNNEI. The CDR3 covers 13 residues. In nucleotides, the CDR3 is TGTGCCAGCAGTGGACTAGCGGACAATGAGCAGTTCTTC. This gives the protein CASSGLADNEQFF. Supplemented by reference TRBV2 and TRBJ2-1, the full variable domain reads EPEVTQTPSHQVTQMGQEVILRCVPISNHLYFYWYRQILGQKVEFLVSFYNNEISEKSEIFDDQFSVERPDGSNFTLKIRSTKLEDSAMYFCASSGLADNEQFFGPGTRLTVL.

The CDR3 DNA sequence: TGTGCCAGCAGCGACGGAGCGTCCAATGAGCAGTTCTTC. This translates into CASSDGASNEQFF. This chain links TRBV7-2 with TRBJ2-1, with unresolved D. The CDR3 has 13 amino acids. The germline gives CDR1 SGHTA, CDR2 FQGNSA. The V and J ends lost 5 bases and 6 bases respectively, with 11 bases between them.

The chain has TRBV9 and TRBJ2-1; 13 nucleotides match TRBD2. Germline lookup yields CDR1 SGDLS and CDR2 YYNGEE. The ends lost 4 bases at V and 9 bases at J; junction bases unmatched: 7. The CDR3 runs to 15 residues. The CDR3 here is CASSPRLAGGSEQFF. CDR3 bases: TGTGCCAGCAGCCCGAGACTAGCGGGAGGTTCTGAGCAGTTCTTC.

V gene TRBV7-2 combines with J gene TRBJ1-1, with D unresolved. V was pared by 2 bases and J by 5 bases, with 12 bases between. CDR1 is SGHTA and CDR2 is FQGNSA in the germline V gene. This CDR3 region has 14 residues. The CDR3 reads CASSLYGEITEAFF. CDR3 DNA sequence: TGTGCCAGCAGCTTATACGGGGAGATAACTGAAGCTTTCTTT.

V usage is TRBV19 and J usage is TRBJ2-3; unclear D gene. Germline-derived CDR1 and CDR2 are LNHDA and SQIVND (reference sequence). The CDR3 extends over 12 amino acids. V dropped 6 bases and J dropped 8 bases, with 12 bases sitting between them. CDR3 in amino acids: CASSQSVGTQYF. In DNA, the CDR3 is TGTGCCAGTAGCCAATCCGTCGGTACGCAGTATTTT.

The genes are TRBV5-1 and TRBJ2-5, with D possibly TRBD2 on 7 matching bases. In germline, CDR1 is SGHRS, CDR2 YFSETQ. Trimming removed 1 base at V and 3 bases at J, with 13 bases between. This CDR3 comprises 15 residues. The CDR3 bases are TGCGCCAGCAGCTTGAGGGGGGGGGCCAAAGAGACCCAGTACTTC. Translating it yields CASSLRGGAKETQYF.

The rearrangement joins TRBV7-8 to TRBJ2-1; 12 bases fit TRBD2. The CDR3 totals 17 residues. With V trimmed by 3 bases and J by 0 bases, 3 bases remained unmatched. Germline values: CDR1 SGHVS, CDR2 FQNEAQ. The DNA for the CDR3 is TGTGCCAGCAGCTTTACTAGCGGGGGGTACTCCTACAATGAGCAGTTCTTC. Translated: CASSFTSGGYSYNEQFF.

This rearrangement joins TRBV14 to TRBJ2-7; D is uncertain. The CDR3 sequence is 15 residues long. The germline V and J ends were trimmed by 1 base and 3 bases, with 13 bases remaining between them. CDR1 and CDR2 from the germline V gene are SGHDN and FVKESK. The CDR3 DNA is TGTGCCAGCAGCCAAGCGCTGGGCGCGAGCTACGAGCAGTACTTC. This codes for CASSQALGASYEQYF.

DNA for the CDR3: TGTGCCAGCAGCGTCTCCCAACTAGCGGCCAATGAGCAGTTCTTC. As protein: CASSVSQLAANEQFF. V is TRBV9 and J is TRBJ2-1, with 8 bases that match TRBD2. Germline V lookup: CDR1 SGDLS, CDR2 YYNGEE. This CDR3 has 15 residues. Trimming removed 2 bases from V and 6 bases from J; junction bases left unmatched: 7. Full variable domain (remainder filled in from reference TRBV9 and TRBJ2-1): DSGVTQTPKHLITATGQRVTLRCSPRSGDLSVYWYQQSLDQGLQFLIQYYNGEERAKGNILERFSAQQFPDLHSELNLSSLELGDSALYFCASSVSQLAANEQFFGPGTRLTVL.

The gene calls are TRBV11-2 and TRBJ1-3; perhaps TRBD1 as D (5 bases). The CDR3 sequence is 17 residues long. The V gene's germline CDR1 is SGHAT and CDR2 FQNNGV. The V gene lost 1 base and the J gene lost 4 bases, with 17 bases spanning the gap. The CDR3 region is CASSLGMGRANGNTIYF. The CDR3 DNA is TGTGCCAGCAGCTTAGGGATGGGCAGGGCGAACGGAAACACCATATATTTT. The whole variable domain, remainder taken from reference TRBV11-2 and TRBJ1-3, is EAGVAQSPRYKIIEKRQSVAFWCNPISGHATLYWYQQILGQGPKLLIQFQNNGVVDDSQLPKDRFSAERLKGVDSTLKIQPAKLEDSAVYLCASSLGMGRANGNTIYFGEGSWLTVV.